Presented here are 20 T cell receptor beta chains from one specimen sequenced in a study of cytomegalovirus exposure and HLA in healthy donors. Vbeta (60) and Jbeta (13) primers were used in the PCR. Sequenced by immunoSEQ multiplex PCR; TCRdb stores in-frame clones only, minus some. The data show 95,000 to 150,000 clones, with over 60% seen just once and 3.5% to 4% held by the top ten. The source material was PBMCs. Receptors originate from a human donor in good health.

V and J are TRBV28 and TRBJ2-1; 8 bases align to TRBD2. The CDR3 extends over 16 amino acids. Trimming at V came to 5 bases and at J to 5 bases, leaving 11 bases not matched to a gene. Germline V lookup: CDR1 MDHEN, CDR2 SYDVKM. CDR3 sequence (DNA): TGTGCCAGCAGTCGTCCCCCGGGACTAGGAAACAATGAGCAGTTCTTC. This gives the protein CASSRPPGLGNNEQFF.

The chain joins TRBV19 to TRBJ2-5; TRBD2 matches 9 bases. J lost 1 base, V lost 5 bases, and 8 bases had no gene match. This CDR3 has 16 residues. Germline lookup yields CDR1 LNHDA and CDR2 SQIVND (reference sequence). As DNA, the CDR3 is TGTGCCAGTAGTGGTGAGCTAGCGGGGACCCAAGAGACCCAGTACTTC. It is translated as CASSGELAGTQETQYF.

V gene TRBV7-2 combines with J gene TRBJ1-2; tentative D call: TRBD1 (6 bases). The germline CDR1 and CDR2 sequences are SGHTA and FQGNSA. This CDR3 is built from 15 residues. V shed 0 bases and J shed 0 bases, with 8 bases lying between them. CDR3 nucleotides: TGTGCCAGCAGCTTAGCTGCAGGGGCTAACTATGGCTACACCTTC. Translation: CASSLAAGANYGYTF.

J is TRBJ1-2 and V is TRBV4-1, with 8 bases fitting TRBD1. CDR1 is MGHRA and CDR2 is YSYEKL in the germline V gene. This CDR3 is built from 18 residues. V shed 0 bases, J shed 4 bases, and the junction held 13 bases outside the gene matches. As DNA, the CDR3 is TGCGCCAGCAGCCAAGAGGTTCTGCGCACAGGGGGTTCCTATGGCTACACCTTC. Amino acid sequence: CASSQEVLRTGGSYGYTF.

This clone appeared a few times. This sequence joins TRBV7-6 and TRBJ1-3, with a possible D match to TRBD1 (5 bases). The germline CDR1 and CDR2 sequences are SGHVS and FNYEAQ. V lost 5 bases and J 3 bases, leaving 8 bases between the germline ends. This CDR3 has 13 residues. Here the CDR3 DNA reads TGTGCCAGCAGCGCGACAGATGGAAACACCATATATTTT. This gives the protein CASSATDGNTIYF.

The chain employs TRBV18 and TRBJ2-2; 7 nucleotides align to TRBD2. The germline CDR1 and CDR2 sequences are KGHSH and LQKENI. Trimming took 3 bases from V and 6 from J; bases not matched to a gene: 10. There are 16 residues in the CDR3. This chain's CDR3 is CASSPLTGGSAGELFF. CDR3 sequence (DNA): TGTGCCAGCTCACCTCTCACGGGAGGAAGCGCCGGGGAGCTGTTTTTT. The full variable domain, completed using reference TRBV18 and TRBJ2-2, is NAGVMQNPRHLVRRRGQEARLRCSPMKGHSHVYWYRQLPEEGLKFMVYLQKENIIDESGMPKERFSAEFPKEGPSILRIQQVVRGDSAAYFCASSPLTGGSAGELFFGEGSRLTVL.

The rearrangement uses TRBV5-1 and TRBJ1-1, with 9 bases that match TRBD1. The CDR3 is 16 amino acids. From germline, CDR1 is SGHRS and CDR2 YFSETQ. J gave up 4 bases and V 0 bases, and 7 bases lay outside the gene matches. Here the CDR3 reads CASSLGWTGESTEAFF. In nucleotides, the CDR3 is TGCGCCAGCAGCTTGGGGTGGACAGGGGAGAGCACTGAAGCTTTCTTT. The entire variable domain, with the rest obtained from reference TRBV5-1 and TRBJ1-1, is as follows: KAGVTQTPRYLIKTRGQQVTLSCSPISGHRSVSWYQQTPGQGLQFLFEYFSETQRNKGNFPGRFSGRQFSNSRSEMNVSTLELGDSALYLCASSLGWTGESTEAFFGQGTRLTVV.

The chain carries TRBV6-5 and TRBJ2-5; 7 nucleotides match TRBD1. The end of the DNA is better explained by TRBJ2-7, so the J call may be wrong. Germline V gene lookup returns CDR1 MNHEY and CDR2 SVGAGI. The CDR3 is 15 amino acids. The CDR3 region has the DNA TGTGCCAGCAGTTACTCGCAACAGGGGTTGTACGAGCAGTACTTC. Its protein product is CASSYSQQGLYEQYF.

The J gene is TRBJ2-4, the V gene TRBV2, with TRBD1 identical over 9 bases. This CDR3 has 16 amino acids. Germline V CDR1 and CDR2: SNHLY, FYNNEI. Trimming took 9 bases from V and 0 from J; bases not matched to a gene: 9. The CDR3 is CASRTGGPLAKNIQYF. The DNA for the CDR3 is TGTGCCAGTAGAACAGGGGGCCCCCTAGCCAAAAACATTCAGTACTTC.

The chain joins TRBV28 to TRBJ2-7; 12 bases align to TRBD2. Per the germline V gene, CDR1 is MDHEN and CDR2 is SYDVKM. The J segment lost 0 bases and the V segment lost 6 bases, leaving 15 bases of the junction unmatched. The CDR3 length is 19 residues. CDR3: CASRTLAGGQVYNSYEQYF. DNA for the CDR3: TGTGCCAGCAGGACTCTAGCGGGAGGGCAGGTTTATAACTCCTACGAGCAGTACTTC.

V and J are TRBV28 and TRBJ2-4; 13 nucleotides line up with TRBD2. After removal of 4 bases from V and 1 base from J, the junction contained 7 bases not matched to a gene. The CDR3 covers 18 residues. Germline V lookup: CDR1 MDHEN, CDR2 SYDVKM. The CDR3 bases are TGTGCCAGCAGTTCCAGGACTAGCGGGAGTTTCGCCAAAAACATTCAGTACTTC. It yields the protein CASSSRTSGSFAKNIQYF.

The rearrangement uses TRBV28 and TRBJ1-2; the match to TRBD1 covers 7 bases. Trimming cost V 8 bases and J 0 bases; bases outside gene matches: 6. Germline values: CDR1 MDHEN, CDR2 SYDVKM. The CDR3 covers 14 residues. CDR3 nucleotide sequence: TGTGCCAGCTTTTCCCAGGGGGCTAACTATGGCTACACCTTC. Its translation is CASFSQGANYGYTF.

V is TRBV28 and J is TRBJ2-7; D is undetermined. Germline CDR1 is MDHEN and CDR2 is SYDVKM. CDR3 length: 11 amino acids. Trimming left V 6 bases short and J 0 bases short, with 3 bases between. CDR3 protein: CASSISYEQYF. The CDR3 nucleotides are TGTGCCAGCAGCATCTCCTACGAGCAGTACTTC.

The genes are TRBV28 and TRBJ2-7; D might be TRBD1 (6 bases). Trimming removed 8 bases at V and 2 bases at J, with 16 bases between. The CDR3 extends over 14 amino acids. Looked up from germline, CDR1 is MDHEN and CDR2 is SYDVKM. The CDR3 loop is CASSYLTGPYEQYF. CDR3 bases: TGTGCCAGCTCTTATTTGACAGGTCCCTACGAGCAGTACTTC.

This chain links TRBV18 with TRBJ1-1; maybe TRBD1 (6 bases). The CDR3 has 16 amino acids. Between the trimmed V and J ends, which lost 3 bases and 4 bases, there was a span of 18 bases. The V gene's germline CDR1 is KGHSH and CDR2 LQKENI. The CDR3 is CASSPLLTGMGTEAFF. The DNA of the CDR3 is TGTGCCAGCTCACCCCTCCTAACAGGGATGGGCACTGAAGCTTTCTTT.

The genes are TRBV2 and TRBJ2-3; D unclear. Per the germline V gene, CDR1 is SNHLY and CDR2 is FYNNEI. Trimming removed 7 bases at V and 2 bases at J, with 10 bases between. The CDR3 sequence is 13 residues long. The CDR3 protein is CASTPPFTDTQYF. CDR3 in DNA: TGTGCCAGCACCCCCCCTTTCACAGATACGCAGTATTTT.

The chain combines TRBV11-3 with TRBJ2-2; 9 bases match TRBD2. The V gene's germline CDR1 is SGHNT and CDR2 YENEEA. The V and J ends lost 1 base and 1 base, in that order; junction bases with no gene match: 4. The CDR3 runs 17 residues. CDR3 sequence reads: CASSLGASGVNTGELFF. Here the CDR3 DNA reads TGTGCCAGCAGCTTAGGGGCTAGCGGGGTGAACACCGGGGAGCTGTTTTTT.

CDR3 loop: CASSPGRGYTF. CDR3 DNA: TGTGCCAGCAGCCCTGGGCGAGGCTACACCTTC. This chain uses TRBV7-2 with TRBJ1-2; D gene uncertain. CDR1 SGHTA and CDR2 FQGNSA come from the germline V gene. This CDR3 contains 11 residues. The germline V and J ends were trimmed by 5 bases and 8 bases, with 9 bases remaining between them. Combining the CDR3 with reference TRBV7-2 and TRBJ1-2 gives the whole variable domain GAGVSQSPSNKVTEKGKDVELRCDPISGHTALYWYRQSLGQGLEFLIYFQGNSAPDKSGLPSDRFSAERTGGSVSTLTIQRTQQEDSAVYLCASSPGRGYTFGSGTRLTVV.

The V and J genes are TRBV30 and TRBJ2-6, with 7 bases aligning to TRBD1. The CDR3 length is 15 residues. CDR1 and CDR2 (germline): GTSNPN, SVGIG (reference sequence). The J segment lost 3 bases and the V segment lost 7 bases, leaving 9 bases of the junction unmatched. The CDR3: CASSRGQVGANVLTF. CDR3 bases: TGTGCCTCCTCAAGGGGGCAGGTTGGGGCCAACGTCCTGACTTTC.

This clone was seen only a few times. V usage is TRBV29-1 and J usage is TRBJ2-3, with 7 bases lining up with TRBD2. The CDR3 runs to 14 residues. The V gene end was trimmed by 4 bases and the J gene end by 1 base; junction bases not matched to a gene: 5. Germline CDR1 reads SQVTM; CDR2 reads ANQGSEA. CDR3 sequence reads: CSVGEGWGTDTQYF. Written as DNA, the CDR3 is TGCAGCGTTGGGGAGGGGTGGGGCACAGATACGCAGTATTTT.